This T cell receptor beta chain was sequenced during a study of blood T cell repertoires in COVID-19. Study details: Acute and convalescent COVID-19 specimens originated in the United States, Italy and Spain.

Original handling: Amplification with reference gene primers provided the estimates of nucleated cell counts. TCRdb's table, derived via immunoSEQ multiplex PCR, lists solely in-frame clones and lacks some. The DNA was the basis for D and trimming; V, J and clone size are from that table. Here the sample spans about 150,000 clones, over 75% being singletons. Seattle participants joined during active infection and were tracked over time. V shed 3 bases and J shed 6 bases, with 17 bases lying between them. From germline, CDR1 is DFQATT and CDR2 SNEGSKA (reference sequence). The CDR3 is 14 amino acids. The V gene is TRBV20-1, the J gene TRBJ1-2; a possible D gene is TRBD1 (6 bases). This sequence was found in a woman aged 55-70 years with COVID-19, enrolled during active disease. Sequences were obtained from peripheral blood. The CDR3 protein is CSASSGGAMDGYTF. CDR3 coding DNA: TGCAGTGCTAGTTCGGGGGGCGCGATGGATGGCTACACCTTC.